The sequence of this T cell receptor beta chain was determined in a study of a mutant IDH1 vaccine in newly diagnosed glioma. Study-level information: Treated patients were around 62% male, about 40% female, mean age approximately 42 years. Previous treatment comprised radiotherapy, temozolomide, or both, mostly both. General study results and limits: Pseudoprogression showed no apparent link to changes in top peripheral T cell clonotypes.

Here immunoSEQ multiplex PCR was the method, and the copy in TCRdb shows in-frame clones only, minus some. The sample consists of around 53,000 clones, 70% to 90% of them appearing once. Sample time point: baseline, week 1 (first vaccination visit). Indicated treatment: pre-vaccination baseline after standard-of-care therapy. Notes on this clone: The antigen remains unidentified.

Germline CDR1 reads SGHTA; CDR2 reads FQGNSA. The trim removed 2 bases at V and 11 bases at J, leaving 11 bases unmatched. CDR3 size: 15 residues. The rearrangement uses TRBV7-2 and TRBJ2-5; 10 bases map to TRBD2. Here the sequenced sample was PBMCs, taken from a glioma patient treated with radiotherapy, temozolomide or both. The sequence derives from a man in his forties with glioma. The CDR3 DNA sequence: TGTGCCAGCAGCTTACAGGTACTAGCGGGAATTGAGCAGTACTTC. It yields the protein CASSLQVLAGIEQYF.